Listed below are T cell receptor beta chains from one sample, sequenced in a study of cytomegalovirus exposure and HLA in healthy donors. Produced via immunoSEQ multiplex PCR; TCRdb's table is partial and in-frame only. This sample has about 160,000 clones, with about four fifths found just once. Sequenced input: PBMCs. The receptors originated from a man aged 25-45 years in good health and CMV-seronegative. Each CDR3 is given with its conserved first and last residue. A D gene is named only where the DNA matches it firmly. Expanded clones get a size class; other rows say once, few or many, or leave the size out.

V	J	size	D	DNA	CDR3
TRBV28	TRBJ1-1	.	TRBD1	TGTGCCAGCAGTCCGCGACAGGGGTTGAACACTGAAGCTTTCTTT	CASSPRQGLNTEAFF
TRBV6-6	TRBJ2-7	few	.	TGTGCCAGCAGTTACGAGGCCTACGAGCAGTACTTC	CASSYEAYEQYF
TRBV6-4	TRBJ2-3	.	.	TGTGCCAGCAGTGCCGGGACTGCTACAGATACGCAGTATTTT	CASSAGTATDTQYF
TRBV29-1	TRBJ1-1	.	TRBD1	TGCAGCGTCGCTGGACAGGGGGCTCAAAACACTGAAGCTTTCTTT	CSVAGQGAQNTEAFF
TRBV27	TRBJ1-2	.	.	TGTGCCAGCAGTACGACAGCTTCTTTTGGCTACACCTTC	CASSTTASFGYTF
TRBV30	TRBJ2-7	.	TRBD2	TGTGCCTGGAGCTTCGGGACTAGCGGGAGGGCCTTTCGGGAGCAGTACTTC	CAWSFGTSGRAFREQYF
TRBV9	TRBJ2-3	.	TRBD2	TGTGCCAGCAGCGTCCCAGCGGGAGAGGGTACTGATACGCAGTATTTT	CASSVPAGEGTDTQYF
TRBV13	TRBJ2-1	once	TRBD2	TGTGCCAGCAGCTACGGGGGACTAGCTGCCCTAGGGCAGTTCTTC	CASSYGGLAALGQFF
TRBV28	TRBJ2-7	.	TRBD1	TGTGCCAGCAGTATGCCCTCGGGACAGGTGTCCTACGAGCAGTACTTC	CASSMPSGQVSYEQYF
TRBV11-2	TRBJ2-1	few	TRBD1	TGTGCCAGCAGACTTCCCGGGACAGAGTACAATGAGCAGTTCTTC	CASRLPGTEYNEQFF
TRBV7-9	TRBJ1-2	few	.	TGTGCCAGCAGCTTAGGAGGCAGCCGGAGGAACAAGTATGGCTACACCTTC	CASSLGGSRRNKYGYTF
TRBV28	TRBJ2-1	.	.	TGTGCCAGCACCCCTGCAGGGGTCTTCCACAATGAGCAGTTCTTC	CASTPAGVFHNEQFF
TRBV28	TRBJ2-1	.	TRBD1	TGTGCCAGCAGTTTGGGGACAGGGAGAAGCTCCTACAATGAGCAGTTCTTC	CASSLGTGRSSYNEQFF
TRBV11-3	TRBJ2-7	.	.	TGTGCCAGCAGCTTATCAGGTTCTGGCGAGCAGTACTTC	CASSLSGSGEQYF
TRBV2	TRBJ1-1	.	TRBD1	TGTGCCAGCAGTGACTGGGGACAGGGGGCGAAGAACACTGAAGCTTTCTTT	CASSDWGQGAKNTEAFF
TRBV28	TRBJ2-6	.	TRBD2	TGTGCCAGCAGACCCCCGGGACTAGCGGGAGTAGCAAGCTCTGGGGCCAACGTCCTGACTTTC	CASRPPGLAGVASSGANVLTF
TRBV29-1	TRBJ1-1	.	.	TGCAGCGTTTTACAGGGCGCTGAAGCTTTCTTT	CSVLQGAEAFF
TRBV9	TRBJ1-1	.	TRBD1	TGTGCCAGCAGCTCGGAGGAGGGACAGGGGGCAGGGAACACTGAAGCTTTCTTT	CASSSEEGQGAGNTEAFF
TRBV11-2	TRBJ2-3	.	TRBD2	TGTGCCAGCAGCAACAGGCGAGGACTAGCGGACACAGATACGCAGTATTTT	CASSNRRGLADTDTQYF
TRBV5-5	TRBJ1-2	.	.	TGTGCCAGCGCCGGGGGATCTAACTATGGCTACACCTTC	CASAGGSNYGYTF
TRBV14	TRBJ2-1	.	TRBD2	TGTGCCAGCAGCCAAGGAGCGACTAGCGGTCGCCCCCGTCCTGGTGAGCAGTTCTTC	CASSQGATSGRPRPGEQFF
TRBV9	TRBJ1-2	.	.	TGTGCCAGCAGTTCGGACAGTCCGAGGGATGGCTACACCTTC	CASSSDSPRDGYTF
TRBV5-6	TRBJ2-7	few	TRBD2	TGTGCCAGCAGCTTCAAGACTAGCGGGAGGGGAGTCGGCTACGAGCAGTACTTC	CASSFKTSGRGVGYEQYF
TRBV10-3	TRBJ2-1	.	TRBD2	TGTGCCATCAGCGCCGGGACTATGTCCAATGAGCAGTTCTTC	CAISAGTMSNEQFF
TRBV7-8	TRBJ2-6	.	TRBD1	TGTGCCAGCAGACAGCCGGGACAGGGGGCAGTTGGGGCCAACGTCCTGACTTTC	CASRQPGQGAVGANVLTF
TRBV27	TRBJ2-3	.	.	TGTGCCAGCAGTTTCCCAGCGACCCCCACAGATACGCAGTATTTT	CASSFPATPTDTQYF
TRBV4-3	TRBJ1-1	few	.	TGCGCCAGCAGCCAAGCTCGCAAAGGAGGGGTGAACACTGAAGCTTTCTTT	CASSQARKGGVNTEAFF
TRBV29-1	TRBJ2-7	.	.	TGCGGCGTTACCCCGCAGTACACCTACGAGCAGTACTTC	CGVTPQYTYEQYF
TRBV7-9	TRBJ2-7	few	.	TGTGCCAGCAGCCCCGACAGACCCTACGAGCAGTACTTC	CASSPDRPYEQYF
TRBV6-6	TRBJ2-2	.	.	TGTGCCAGCAGCAGAGGGACAACAAACACCGGGGAGCTGTTTTTT	CASSRGTTNTGELFF
TRBV7-9	TRBJ2-7	.	TRBD1	TGTGCCAGCAGCTTTCTGGACAGGGGGTACTTC	CASSFLDRGYF
TRBV6-4	TRBJ1-1	.	TRBD1	TGTGCCAGCAGTCACGGACAGGGCACTGAAGCTTTCTTT	CASSHGQGTEAFF
TRBV28	TRBJ1-5	.	.	TGTGCCAGCAGTTTATATGAGGGTCAGCCCCAGCATTTT	CASSLYEGQPQHF
TRBV5-1	TRBJ2-6	few	.	TGCGCCAGCAGCTTGGAGTTGGGGGGTGGGGCCAACGTCCTGACTTTC	CASSLELGGGANVLTF
TRBV15	TRBJ1-5	.	.	TGTGCCACCAGCAGTGGGGGGGTTGGCAATCAGCCCCAGCATTTT	CATSSGGVGNQPQHF
TRBV11-2	TRBJ2-3	few	.	TGTGCCAGCAGCTTGGGAGTACGGATTTTCACAGATACGCAGTATTTT	CASSLGVRIFTDTQYF
TRBV6-5	TRBJ2-2	.	.	TGTGCCAGCAGTTACTCGACAAGGGGCACCGGGGAGCTGTTTTTT	CASSYSTRGTGELFF
TRBV2	TRBJ1-1	few	.	TGTGCCAGCAGTGGCCGGTCCATGAACACTGAAGCTTTCTTT	CASSGRSMNTEAFF
TRBV28	TRBJ2-6	.	TRBD1	TGTGCCAGCAGGAAAAAGGGGGCGTACGGGGCCAACGTCCTGACTTTC	CASRKKGAYGANVLTF
TRBV28	TRBJ1-2	.	TRBD1	TGTGCCAGCAGTCCACTCCCGGACAGGGGGACTAACTATGGCTACACCTTC	CASSPLPDRGTNYGYTF
TRBV6-1	TRBJ2-3	.	.	TGTGCCAGCAGTGAAAAGGCGGGGGCCCCGGGTTGGGTGGATACGCAGTATTTT	CASSEKAGAPGWVDTQYF
TRBV4-2	TRBJ2-3	.	TRBD1	TGTGCCAGCAAGGAGGGGACAGGAGGCACAGATACGCAGTATTTT	CASKEGTGGTDTQYF
TRBV10-3	TRBJ2-3	once	.	TGTGCCACCAGTCGGTCGATCTTATCTGGCACAGATACGCAGTATTTT	CATSRSILSGTDTQYF
TRBV5-4	TRBJ1-2	.	.	TGTGCCAGCAGTTCCGGTCCCAACCTATATGGCTACACCTTC	CASSSGPNLYGYTF
TRBV6-5	TRBJ1-1	.	.	TGTGCCAGCAGTTACCGAGGATTTCCGAACACTGAAGCTTTCTTT	CASSYRGFPNTEAFF
TRBV28	TRBJ1-2	.	TRBD1	TGTGCCAGCAGTGGACCGGGACAGGGGAAGGACTATGGCTACACCTTC	CASSGPGQGKDYGYTF
TRBV5-8	TRBJ1-1	few	TRBD1	TGTGCCAGCAGCCTGGGACAGGGAGAAGCTTTCTTT	CASSLGQGEAFF
TRBV6-6	TRBJ1-1	.	.	TGTGCCAGCAGTCAGGACTTCAACACTGAAGCTTTCTTT	CASSQDFNTEAFF
TRBV27	TRBJ1-2	few	.	TGTGCCAGCAGTTTCCTAGACGGAGCTAACTATGGCTACACCTTC	CASSFLDGANYGYTF
TRBV5-1	TRBJ1-5	.	.	TGCGCCAGCAGCTTGAACTCAGGGAGCAATCAGCCCCAGCATTTT	CASSLNSGSNQPQHF
TRBV23-1	TRBJ2-5	once	.	TGCGCCAGCAGTCACGGGTCGGCCTGGGACTTC	CASSHGSAWDF
TRBV28	TRBJ1-4	few	.	TGTGCCAGCAGTTTGAGGGAAAAACTGTTTTTT	CASSLREKLFF
TRBV5-1	TRBJ2-7	.	.	TGCGCCAGCAGCTTGGCCAGGGGTGGCACCTACGAGCAGTACTTC	CASSLARGGTYEQYF
TRBV7-8	TRBJ2-7	once	.	TGTGCCAGCAGCACCAGATTGGAGCATTACGAGCAGTACTTC	CASSTRLEHYEQYF
TRBV6-5	TRBJ2-7	.	.	TGTGCCAGCAGTTATATCCACGAGCAGTACTTC	CASSYIHEQYF
TRBV7-7	TRBJ2-2	.	TRBD2	TGTGCCAGCAGCTTAAGTCCTAGCGGGGGTGACACCGGGGAGCTGTTTTTT	CASSLSPSGGDTGELFF
TRBV7-3	TRBJ1-2	once	TRBD1	TGTGCCAGCAGCTCAAGGGACAGGGCCGGTCCTAACTATGGCTACACCTTC	CASSSRDRAGPNYGYTF
TRBV2	TRBJ1-6	.	TRBD1	TGTGCCAGCAGTGAAAGGGGACAGGGGTGGACACCCCTCCACTTT	CASSERGQGWTPLHF
TRBV6-1	TRBJ1-2	.	.	TGTGCCAGCAGTGAAGCGGGGGGGGCCCCTATAGGTGGCTACACCTTC	CASSEAGGAPIGGYTF
TRBV7-8	TRBJ2-2	.	.	TGTGCCAGCAGCTATTACAGGGCCACCGGGGAGCTGTTTTTT	CASSYYRATGELFF